These 21 T cell receptor beta chains share one sample of origin, sequenced in a study of blood T cell repertoires in COVID-19. Some clones are missing from TCRdb's copy, which holds only in-frame ones; the method was immunoSEQ multiplex PCR. The table records 52,000 or so clones, approximately 84% of them present only once. The material sequenced was peripheral blood. All receptors derive from a man aged 70 or older with active COVID-19.

This clone appeared once. The chain combines TRBV19 with TRBJ1-1; D gene uncertain. The ends were cut back, 3 bases at V and 2 bases at J, with 7 bases in the middle. From germline, CDR1 is LNHDA and CDR2 SQIVND (reference sequence). The CDR3 is made up of 13 amino acids. The CDR3 is CASSIDTNTEAFF. The DNA of the CDR3 is TGTGCCAGTAGTATCGACACTAACACTGAAGCTTTCTTT.

CDR3 loop: CASSYTGKPYEQYF. In nucleotides, the CDR3 is TGTGCCAGCAGTTACACCGGGAAACCCTACGAGCAGTACTTC. This sequence joins TRBV6-6 and TRBJ2-7, with D tentatively TRBD2 (5 bases). Germline V gives CDR1 MNHNY, CDR2 SVGAGI (reference sequence). The CDR3 has 14 amino acids. V lost 2 bases and J lost 2, with 10 bases in between.

This chain connects TRBV4-2 to TRBJ1-1, with D tentatively TRBD1 (6 bases). Germline CDR1 and CDR2: LGHNA and YNFKEQ. The CDR3 extends over 14 amino acids. Trimming took 4 bases from V and 4 from J, leaving 13 bases between them. The CDR3 DNA reads TGTGCCAGCAGCCCGTCCGAAGGGGGCACTGAAGCTTTCTTT. Amino acid sequence: CASSPSEGGTEAFF.

This chain uses TRBV7-9 with TRBJ2-6; 7 bases agree with TRBD1. The V segment lost 5 bases and the J segment 2 bases; nucleotides outside the gene matches: 3. The V gene's germline CDR1 is SEHNR and CDR2 FQNEAQ (reference sequence). The CDR3 is made up of 15 amino acids. Written as DNA, the CDR3 is TGTGCCAGCAGCGCCGACAGGGCTGGGGCCAACGTCCTGACTTTC. Its protein is CASSADRAGANVLTF.

The chain recombines TRBV5-4 with TRBJ2-7, with TRBD2 matching 7 bases. Germline trimming cut 4 bases from V and 2 bases from J; bases unmatched to any gene: 9. This CDR3 has 15 residues. Germline CDR1 reads SGHNT; CDR2 reads YYREEE (reference sequence). CDR3 amino acids: CASSLSGSAPYEQYF. Here the CDR3 DNA reads TGTGCCAGCAGCCTTAGCGGGTCCGCGCCCTACGAGCAGTACTTC.

This chain uses TRBV7-9 with TRBJ2-2; unclear D gene. Trimming cost V 7 bases and J 1 base, with 13 bases left between them. The CDR3 consists of 15 residues. From germline, CDR1 is SEHNR and CDR2 FQNEAQ (reference sequence). CDR3 coding DNA: TGTGCCAGCAACCCCACTCCCAAGAACACCGGGGAGCTGTTTTTT. Protein product: CASNPTPKNTGELFF.

Only a few counts were recorded for this clone. This chain connects TRBV25-1 to TRBJ2-7; 7 bases match TRBD1. The CDR3 covers 14 residues. CDR1 is MGHDK, CDR2 SYGVNS, per germline. The J segment lost 5 bases and the V segment lost 3 bases, leaving 7 bases of the junction unmatched. The CDR3, as DNA: TGTGCCAGCAGTGACCCCGGGACAGAGAACGAGCAGTACTTC. Translating gives CASSDPGTENEQYF.

V usage is TRBV7-8 and J usage is TRBJ2-1, with a weak D call TRBD2 (6 bases). V was pared by 5 bases and J by 5 bases, with 16 bases between. Germline lookup yields CDR1 SGHVS and CDR2 FQNEAQ. The CDR3 covers 15 residues. The CDR3 coding sequence is TGTGCCAGCAGCCCCCGTGGGGGGTCGGACAATGAGCAGTTCTTC. Its translation: CASSPRGGSDNEQFF.

V and J are TRBV7-3 and TRBJ2-1; 13 bases map to TRBD2. This CDR3 comprises 15 residues. Germline V gene lookup returns CDR1 SGHTA and CDR2 FQGTGA. V shed 5 bases, J shed 6 bases, and the junction held 4 bases outside the gene matches. In nucleotides, the CDR3 is TGTGCCAGCAGCGACGGGACTAGCGGGATCAATGAGCAGTTCTTC. This encodes CASSDGTSGINEQFF.

The genes are TRBV19 and TRBJ1-1; possibly TRBD1 for D (5 bases). The V gene lost 1 base and the J gene lost 5 bases, with 8 bases spanning the gap. CDR1 LNHDA and CDR2 SQIVND come from the germline V gene (reference sequence). There are 13 residues in the CDR3. CDR3 nucleotide sequence: TGTGCCAGTAGTATAGTGGGGGGGACTGAAGCTTTCTTT. It encodes CASSIVGGTEAFF. Using reference TRBV19 and TRBJ1-1 for the parts outside the CDR3, the full variable domain is DGGITQSPKYLFRKEGQNVTLSCEQNLNHDAMYWYRQDPGQGLRLIYYSQIVNDFQKGDIAEGYSVSREKKESFPLTVTSAQKNPTAFYLCASSIVGGTEAFFGQGTRLTVV.

This clone showed up just once. The chain employs TRBV21-1 and TRBJ1-4; the table's TRBD1 call for D was not verified on the DNA. TRBV21-1 is flagged as a pseudogene. This CDR3 comprises 16 residues. This CDR3 is CASSGGGQPTNEKLFF. DNA for the CDR3: TGTGCCAGCAGCGGAGGGGGACAGCCAACTAATGAAAAACTGTTTTTT.

The genes are TRBV7-2 and TRBJ1-6; D might be TRBD1 (6 bases). The CDR3 contains 16 residues. V gave up 5 bases and J gave up 7 bases, with 18 bases separating them. CDR1 SGHTA and CDR2 FQGNSA come from the germline V gene. CDR3 in amino acids: CASSPQTGRKNSPLHF. The CDR3 DNA is TGTGCCAGCAGCCCTCAAACAGGGCGTAAAAATTCACCCCTCCACTTT.

The chain is built from TRBV27 and TRBJ2-7; 13 bases align to TRBD2. The CDR3 contains 17 residues. The junction had 9 bases not matched to a gene; V was cut back by 7 bases and J by 0 bases. Germline lookup yields CDR1 MNHEY and CDR2 SMNVEV (reference sequence). The CDR3 is CASKRTSGSLSSYEQYF. In DNA form, the CDR3 reads TGTGCCAGCAAGAGGACTAGCGGGAGCCTTAGCTCCTACGAGCAGTACTTC.

The chain uses TRBV4-2 and TRBJ1-1, with D possibly TRBD1 on 6 matching bases. The CDR3 sequence is 14 residues long. Trimming left V 0 bases short and J 5 bases short, with 10 bases between. The germline gives CDR1 LGHNA, CDR2 YNFKEQ. CDR3 region: CASSQDRGRTEAFF. The CDR3 region has the DNA TGTGCCAGCAGCCAAGACAGGGGAAGAACTGAAGCTTTCTTT.

This clone was found once. This sequence joins TRBV7-6 and TRBJ2-3; 7 nucleotides match TRBD2. Germline values: CDR1 SGHVS, CDR2 FNYEAQ. CDR3 length: 16 residues. V trimming: 4 bases; J trimming: 1 base; junction bases outside the gene matches: 8. The CDR3 DNA follows: TGTGCCAGCAGCTCATTGGTGGGAGGGGGCACAGATACGCAGTATTTT. This translates into CASSSLVGGGTDTQYF. Full variable domain (missing parts from reference TRBV7-6 and TRBJ2-3): GAGVSQSPRYKVTKRGQDVALRCDPISGHVSLYWYRQALGQGPEFLTYFNYEAQQDKSGLPNDRFSAERPEGSISTLTIQRTEQRDSAMYRCASSSLVGGGTDTQYFGPGTRLTVL.

This clone has a handful of counts. The chain uses TRBV6-5 and TRBJ2-7; the D gene is possibly TRBD1 (5 bases). V lost 6 bases and J 4 bases, leaving 16 bases between the germline ends. The CDR3 length is 14 residues. Germline loops: CDR1 MNHEY, CDR2 SVGAGI. The CDR3 here is CASRGIGARYEQYF. CDR3 DNA sequence: TGTGCCAGCAGAGGAATAGGGGCGCGGTACGAGCAGTACTTC.

The CDR3 loop is CASSTPGRGEETQYF. In DNA, the CDR3 is TGTGCCAGCAGTACCCCGGGCAGGGGGGAGGAGACCCAGTACTTC. The chain joins TRBV28 to TRBJ2-5, with a possible D match to TRBD1 (7 bases). The ends were cut back, 5 bases at V and 5 bases at J, with 18 bases in the middle. The CDR3 is made up of 15 amino acids. In germline, CDR1 is MDHEN, CDR2 SYDVKM.

The V gene is TRBV24-1, the J gene TRBJ2-1, with D tentatively TRBD1 (6 bases). V lost 10 bases and J lost 8, with 17 bases in between. CDR3 length: 13 residues. Germline V lookup: CDR1 KGHDR, CDR2 SFDVKD. CDR3 coding DNA: TGTGCCACAGAGGGACATCTCCTCCATGAGCAGTTCTTC. Its translation: CATEGHLLHEQFF.

CDR3 DNA: TGCGCCAGCAGCCCCGAGGGTGGCGAGAACACCGGGGAGCTGTTTTTT. Translation gives CASSPEGGENTGELFF. The V call is TRBV5-1, the J call TRBJ2-2; possible D gene TRBD2, 5 bases. In germline, CDR1 is SGHRS, CDR2 YFSETQ. V lost 4 bases and J lost 1, with 14 bases in between. The CDR3 loop spans 16 amino acids.

The V call is TRBV4-1, the J call TRBJ1-4, with 7 bases aligning to TRBD1. The V and J ends lost 2 bases and 7 bases, in that order; junction bases with no gene match: 4. CDR1 is MGHRA and CDR2 is YSYEKL in the germline V gene. The CDR3 runs to 14 residues. CDR3 loop: CASSQTGAGEKLFF. The CDR3 bases are TGCGCCAGCAGCCAAACAGGGGCCGGTGAAAAACTGTTTTTT.

The chain recombines TRBV6-1 with TRBJ2-1; D may be TRBD1 (6 bases). V was cut by 4 bases and J by 5 bases, with 18 bases left in between. The CDR3 is made up of 16 amino acids. CDR1 is MNHNS and CDR2 is SASEGT in the germline V gene. The DNA of the CDR3 is TGTGCCAGCAGTGTAGAACAGGGACGGAAGGACAATGAGCAGTTCTTC. The encoded protein is CASSVEQGRKDNEQFF.